There are many counts of the clone carrying this TCR beta chain. The antigen remains unidentified. The germline gives CDR1 KGHDR, CDR2 SFDVKD. V was pared by 4 bases and J by 2 bases, with 14 bases between. CDR3 length: 15 amino acids. Via MiXCR, TCRdb re-called the multiplex PCR reads, giving one row per CDR3 protein. The sample records approximately 230,000 distinct CDR3 sequences, 30% to 35% being singletons. This sample stems from a study of breast tumors, draining lymph nodes, adjacent tissues. Study-wide results and limits: Findings are consistent with lymph node origin and intratumoral expansion of most tumor T cells. Data only fit, rather than demonstrated, lymph node origin of most tumor T cells. Tumor TCR diversity was below lymph nodes but above nontumor tissue.

Axillary draining lymph nodes of breast cancer patients supplied the node samples. This clonotype was sampled from a female donor with breast cancer. Some clones in this sample may be carry-over from other donors' samples. The V and J genes are TRBV24-1 and TRBJ2-7; TRBD2 might be the D (5 bases). Input material: axillary lymph node tissue. The CDR3 DNA is TGTGCCACCAGTGACGCCCGCCGGGATCCCTACGAGCAGTACTTC. Its protein is CATSDARRDPYEQYF.